A selection of T cell receptor beta chains follows, all from one sample in a study of T cells in Graves' hyperthyroidism and ophthalmopathy. TCRdb fed the multiplex PCR reads into MiXCR, producing one record per CDR3 protein. The table records fewer than 900,000 distinct CDR3 sequences, 16% of them present only once. The sequenced material came from blood. These receptors all stem from a man aged 18 to 29 with Graves' hyperthyroidism. The CDR3 runs from the conserved cysteine through the conserved F or W. The order of the fields is CDR3 DNA, CDR3 protein, D gene, V gene, clone size, J gene. A D gene is named only where the DNA matches it firmly. The size entry is marked missing in some rows and otherwise reads once, few, many or a size class.

TGTGCCACCAGTTGGGAATCAGAGACCCAGTACTTC,CATSWESETQYF,-,TRBV28,many,TRBJ2-5
TGTGCCAGCAGTTACTCCCTAGGGGGCGAGCAGTACTTC,CASSYSLGGEQYF,-,TRBV27,-,TRBJ2-7
TGCAGCGCCACTGGGCCGCTTTTAAGGACTGAAGCTTTCTTT,CSATGPLLRTEAFF,-,TRBV29-1,once,TRBJ1-1
TGTGCCAGCAGCGACGCCTCGAGTGAAAAACTGTTTTTT,CASSDASSEKLFF,-,TRBV9,-,TRBJ1-4
TGTGCCAGCAGGTCCGGACGGTTAGCTAGCACAGATACGCAGTATTTT,CASRSGRLASTDTQYF,-,TRBV6-1,-,TRBJ2-3
TGTGCCAGCAGTGTGACTTACACCTACGAGCAGTACTTC,CASSVTYTYEQYF,-,TRBV2,many,TRBJ2-7
TGTGCCAGCAGCTTATGGGGCTGGGGACCTTATGGCTACACCTTC,CASSLWGWGPYGYTF,-,TRBV7-9,few,TRBJ1-2
TGCAGTGCGAACGAGGGTACCACTGAAGCTTTCTTT,CSANEGTTEAFF,-,TRBV20-1,many,TRBJ1-1
TGTGCCAGCAGCTTAGGTCCTAGCGGGAGTGGGTACGAGCAGTACTTC,CASSLGPSGSGYEQYF,TRBD2,TRBV7-9,many,TRBJ2-7
TGTGCCAGCAGCTTAAGACTAGCGGGAGAGAGCGAGCAGTACTTC,CASSLRLAGESEQYF,TRBD2,TRBV11-3,-,TRBJ2-7
TGTGCCAGCAGCGCCACTAGCGCTGAGCAGTTCTTC,CASSATSAEQFF,TRBD2,TRBV7-6,once,TRBJ2-1
TGTGCCAGCAGCTTGAGCGGTGGCGGGGAGCTGTTTTTT,CASSLSGGGELFF,-,TRBV5-6,many,TRBJ2-2
TGTGCCAGCAGTTTATACCAGAATCAGCCCCAGCATTTT,CASSLYQNQPQHF,-,TRBV27,few,TRBJ1-5
TGTGCCAGCAGCTTAACGGCAGGGGACAGCCTCGGGGAGCTGTTTTTT,CASSLTAGDSLGELFF,TRBD1,TRBV13,few,TRBJ2-2
TGTGCCAGCAGTGCTGGATATAGCAATCAGCCCCAGCATTTT,CASSAGYSNQPQHF,-,TRBV6-1,few,TRBJ1-5
TGTGCCACCAGTGATTTCTCGGCTAGCGGGGCCTACGAGCAGTACTTC,CATSDFSASGAYEQYF,TRBD2,TRBV24-1,-,TRBJ2-7
TGTGCCAGCAGCCAAGAGCGGGTGAGCGGGAGGCAGTTCTTC,CASSQERVSGRQFF,TRBD2,TRBV14,-,TRBJ2-1
TGTGCCAGCAATCCCGGACTAGCGGGAGGCGTCGGGAACTTC,CASNPGLAGGVGNF,TRBD2,TRBV28,few,TRBJ2-5
TGTGCCAGCAGCTTAGGACCAGCGGGATTGTACGAGCAGTACTTC,CASSLGPAGLYEQYF,TRBD2,TRBV7-9,many,TRBJ2-7
TGTGCCTGGACGGCTGGCTATGGCTACACCTTC,CAWTAGYGYTF,-,TRBV30,-,TRBJ1-2
TGTGCCAGCAGCGTAGTGGCCGGCACAGATACGCAGTATTTT,CASSVVAGTDTQYF,-,TRBV9,-,TRBJ2-3
TGTGCCAGCAGTAGAAGGACAGGGGGGGAGACCCAGTACTTC,CASSRRTGGETQYF,TRBD1,TRBV2,many,TRBJ2-5
TGTGCCAGCAGTCCCAACCTCCCCGGGACAGGGGCAGAAAAACTGTTTTTT,CASSPNLPGTGAEKLFF,TRBD1,TRBV2,many,TRBJ1-4
TGTGCCAGCAGTGGTGCCCCAGTTGGGGCCAAAAACATTCAGTACTTC,CASSGAPVGAKNIQYF,-,TRBV7-9,few,TRBJ2-4
TGTGCCAGCAGCGCCGGACTAGCGCGTATTTACGAGCAGTACTTC,CASSAGLARIYEQYF,TRBD2,TRBV9,few,TRBJ2-7
TGCAGTCCTAAAAGCCGGGGTAGGGTCACTGAAGCTTTCTTT,CSPKSRGRVTEAFF,-,TRBV20-1,many,TRBJ1-1
TGTGCCAGCAGTTCCAGCTTTGGGCTGGCTAGCGGGTACTCCTACGAGCAGTACTTC,CASSSSFGLASGYSYEQYF,TRBD2,TRBV27,many,TRBJ2-7
TGTGCCAGCCCCCAGGGGGGAACCGGGGAGCTGTTTTTT,CASPQGGTGELFF,-,TRBV12-3/TRBV12-4,many,TRBJ2-2
TGTGCCAGCAGCGTAGACGGCGGGAAGATCAACGAGCAGTACTTC,CASSVDGGKINEQYF,-,TRBV9,few,TRBJ2-7
TGTGCCAGCAGCTACTACCCTTTGCTGCCTCTCTACGAGCAGTACTTC,CASSYYPLLPLYEQYF,-,TRBV5-6,-,TRBJ2-7
TGTGCCACCAGCAGAGACCCCCATTCCTACAATGAGCAGTTCTTC,CATSRDPHSYNEQFF,-,TRBV15,once,TRBJ2-1
TGTGCCAGCAGCGTAACAGACTCTGGAAACACCATATATTTT,CASSVTDSGNTIYF,-,TRBV9,few,TRBJ1-3
TGTGCCAGCCACAGGGGAGATGGGTATGGCTACACCTTC,CASHRGDGYGYTF,TRBD1,TRBV12-3/TRBV12-4,few,TRBJ1-2
TGCAGTGCTAGAGATCTCCGGACTAGCGGTAACAATGAGCAGTTCTTC,CSARDLRTSGNNEQFF,TRBD2,TRBV20-1,few,TRBJ2-1
TGTGCCAGCAGCGAACCCCGGGACAGGGGCACCTACGAGCAGTACTTC,CASSEPRDRGTYEQYF,TRBD1,TRBV6-2/TRBV6-3,many,TRBJ2-7